The 19 T cell receptor beta chains presented below share a single source sample, sequenced in a study of T cell responses to AZD1222 COVID-19 vaccine. Libraries were prepared by immunoSEQ multiplex PCR; TCRdb keeps only in-frame clonotypes and omits some of them. The data contain under 200,000 clones, more than 90% of them seen just once; the ten biggest clones take up roughly 1.6%. Sequences were derived from peripheral blood, sampled on day 0 of AZD1222 vaccination. The receptors shown here come from an adult in good health.

Worth noting for this clone: This specimen includes other DNA sequences encoding the same CDR3. The chain combines TRBV18 with TRBJ2-5, with 9 positions matching TRBD1. Unmatched junction bases numbered 1, after V lost 3 bases and J lost 5 bases. The CDR3 sequence is 13 residues long. CDR1 is KGHSH and CDR2 is LQKENI in the germline V gene. The CDR3 DNA sequence: TGTGCCAGCTCACCCGGACAGGGGGAGACCCAGTACTTC. It specifies CASSPGQGETQYF.

This chain links TRBV7-3 with TRBJ2-1; D might be TRBD1 or TRBD2, each matching 5 bases. CDR1 is SGHTA and CDR2 is FQGTGA in the germline V gene. The CDR3 runs to 15 residues. The V and J ends lost 1 base and 8 bases respectively, with 15 bases between them. CDR3 in amino acids: CASSLMGTASHEQFF. CDR3 sequence (DNA): TGTGCCAGCAGCTTAATGGGGACCGCTAGCCATGAGCAGTTCTTC. Complete variable domain (other parts from reference TRBV7-3 and TRBJ2-1): GAGVSQTPSNKVTEKGKYVELRCDPISGHTALYWYRQSLGQGPEFLIYFQGTGAADDSGLPNDRFFAVRPEGSVSTLKIQRTERGDSAVYLCASSLMGTASHEQFFGPGTRLTVL.

The chain carries TRBV28 and TRBJ2-7; 8 bases are shared with TRBD2. The J segment lost 7 bases and the V segment lost 8 bases, leaving 13 bases of the junction unmatched. Germline V gives CDR1 MDHEN, CDR2 SYDVKM. This CDR3 is built from 14 residues. CDR3: CASVSTGGPREQYF. CDR3 nucleotides: TGTGCCAGCGTATCAACGGGAGGGCCTAGGGAGCAGTACTTC.

V and J are TRBV5-4 and TRBJ1-1, with D unresolved. The CDR3 is 14 residues long. The V end lost 3 bases, the J end lost 0 bases, and 9 bases lay between the germline ends. Germline values: CDR1 SGHNT, CDR2 YYREEE (reference sequence). The CDR3 DNA sequence: TGTGCCAGCAGCTCGGAGCCCATGAACACTGAAGCTTTCTTT. Its translation is CASSSEPMNTEAFF.

This sequence joins TRBV5-6 and TRBJ2-7; TRBD1 agrees at 7 bases. V lost 4 bases to trimming and J lost 2 bases; unmatched junction nucleotides: 12. Germline-derived CDR1 and CDR2 are SGHDT and YYEEEE. This CDR3 region has 16 residues. The DNA of the CDR3 is TGTGCCAGCAGCCCGGAATTCGGGACAGCTGCCTACGAGCAGTACTTC. Protein product: CASSPEFGTAAYEQYF.

The chain employs TRBV27 and TRBJ2-1, with D possibly matching TRBD2 (6 bases). The length of the CDR3 is 16 residues. Germline CDR1 is MNHEY and CDR2 is SMNVEV (reference sequence). V lost 2 bases and J 2 bases, leaving 13 bases between the germline ends. In DNA, the CDR3 is TGTGCCAGCAGTTTACGGGACTCCAGCCCCTACAATGAGCAGTTCTTC. This sequence encodes CASSLRDSSPYNEQFF.

The chain is built from TRBV7-8 and TRBJ2-3; weak D call: TRBD1 (5 bases). Per germline, CDR1 SGHVS and CDR2 FQNEAQ. The CDR3 sequence is 15 residues long. With 1 base removed from V and 5 bases from J, the gap between germline ends came to 13 bases. CDR3 DNA: TGTGCCAGCAGCTTAGAGAAACCTCAGGGAGATACGCAGTATTTT. Its translation: CASSLEKPQGDTQYF.

The chain combines TRBV7-9 with TRBJ1-1; a possible D gene is TRBD1 (5 bases). This CDR3 has 13 residues. Trimming took 1 base from V and 11 from J, leaving 14 bases between them. The germline gives CDR1 SEHNR, CDR2 FQNEAQ (reference sequence). The CDR3 DNA is TGTGCCAGCAGCTTAGGTGGGGGTAGGGAGGCTTTCTTT. Its protein is CASSLGGGREAFF.

The chain has TRBV9 and TRBJ1-2; a weak D match, TRBD1 (6 bases). The CDR3 is made up of 15 amino acids. Germline V gives CDR1 SGDLS, CDR2 YYNGEE. The V and J ends lost 0 bases and 4 bases respectively, with 13 bases between them. The CDR3 here is CASSVAGRGPYGYTF. The CDR3 DNA sequence: TGTGCCAGCAGCGTAGCTGGTCGGGGGCCCTATGGCTACACCTTC.

CDR3 protein: CSVEDRNGNTIYF. In DNA, the CDR3 is TGCAGCGTTGAAGATAGGAACGGAAACACCATATATTTT. The V gene is TRBV29-1, the J gene TRBJ1-3; the D is unclear. Germline V gene sequence: CDR1 SQVTM, CDR2 ANQGSEA. V lost 0 bases, J lost 4 bases, and 7 bases lay in between. The CDR3 length is 13 residues.

The chain has TRBV5-5 and TRBJ2-2; TRBD1 matches 9 bases. CDR3 length: 15 amino acids. After removal of 4 bases from V and 4 bases from J, the junction contained 5 bases not matched to a gene. The germline V gene encodes CDR1 SGHKS and CDR2 YYEKEE (reference sequence). CDR3: CASSRDRVVTGELFF. The CDR3 coding sequence is TGTGCCAGCAGCCGGGACAGGGTTGTCACCGGGGAGCTGTTTTTT. The complete variable domain, with remaining parts taken from reference TRBV5-5 and TRBJ2-2, reads DAGVTQSPTHLIKTRGQQVTLRCSPISGHKSVSWYQQVLGQGPQFIFQYYEKEERGRGNFPDRFSARQFPNYSSELNVNALLLGDSALYLCASSRDRVVTGELFFGEGSRLTVL.

The chain recombines TRBV28 with TRBJ1-4; D unresolved. The CDR3 sequence is 13 residues long. From germline, CDR1 is MDHEN and CDR2 SYDVKM. Trimming removed 2 bases from V and 4 bases from J, with 5 bases in between. CDR3 region: CASSLGGNEKLFF. The CDR3 nucleotides are TGTGCCAGCAGTTTAGGAGGTAATGAAAAACTGTTTTTT.

The V call is TRBV9, the J call TRBJ1-1, with D tentatively TRBD1 (6 bases). The CDR3 has 14 amino acids. Trimming cost V 3 bases and J 1 base, with 10 bases left between them. Looked up from germline, CDR1 is SGDLS and CDR2 is YYNGEE. As DNA, the CDR3 is TGTGCCAGCAGCGCGAGGACAGCGAACACTGAAGCTTTCTTT. It codes for CASSARTANTEAFF.

The rearrangement uses TRBV9 and TRBJ1-3; D is unresolved. Trimming cost V 1 base and J 1 base, with 3 bases left between them. Germline values: CDR1 SGDLS, CDR2 YYNGEE. CDR3 length: 13 amino acids. The CDR3 sequence is CASSVKSGNTIYF. The CDR3 DNA is TGTGCCAGCAGCGTAAAGTCTGGAAACACCATATATTTT. The complete variable domain, with remaining parts taken from reference TRBV9 and TRBJ1-3, reads DSGVTQTPKHLITATGQRVTLRCSPRSGDLSVYWYQQSLDQGLQFLIQYYNGEERAKGNILERFSAQQFPDLHSELNLSSLELGDSALYFCASSVKSGNTIYFGEGSWLTVV.

This chain joins TRBV2 and TRBJ2-2, with 10 bases matching TRBD2. The germline V gene has CDR1 SNHLY and CDR2 FYNNEI. Unmatched junction bases numbered 4, after V lost 7 bases and J lost 5 bases. The CDR3 runs 14 residues. CDR3 in DNA: TGTGCCAGCATAGGGACTAGCGAGACCGGGGAGCTGTTTTTT. Translation gives CASIGTSETGELFF.

The CDR3 loop reads CASSPAGGQNQPQHF. The CDR3 region has the DNA TGTGCCAGCTCACCCGCCGGGGGACAGAATCAGCCCCAGCATTTT. The chain links TRBV18 to TRBJ1-5; 7 bases fit TRBD1. V was pared by 3 bases and J by 4 bases, with 6 bases of the junction left unmatched. The CDR3 is 15 amino acids. Germline CDR1 is KGHSH and CDR2 is LQKENI.

V usage is TRBV19 and J usage is TRBJ1-1; the match to TRBD1 covers 8 bases. V lost 4 bases to trimming and J lost 4 bases; unmatched junction nucleotides: 11. This CDR3 has 16 residues. Germline V gene sequence: CDR1 LNHDA, CDR2 SQIVND (reference sequence). This CDR3 is CASSTITGGLITEAFF. The DNA for the CDR3 is TGTGCCAGTAGTACTATAACAGGGGGTTTAATCACTGAAGCTTTCTTT.

The chain couples TRBV5-6 to TRBJ1-5; the D is unclear. CDR3 length: 14 amino acids. CDR1 is SGHDT, CDR2 YYEEEE, per germline. The ends were cut back, 4 bases at V and 3 bases at J, with 11 bases in the middle. The CDR3 DNA sequence: TGTGCCAGCAGCCTGAGAGGGTACAATCAGCCCCAGCATTTT. This codes for CASSLRGYNQPQHF. Combining the CDR3 with reference TRBV5-6 and TRBJ1-5 gives the whole variable domain DAGVTQSPTHLIKTRGQQVTLRCSPKSGHDTVSWYQQALGQGPQFIFQYYEEEERQRGNFPDRFSGHQFPNYSSELNVNALLLGDSALYLCASSLRGYNQPQHFGDGTRLSIL.

CDR3 sequence (DNA): TGTGCCAGTAGTTCACCGACTAGCGGGAGCCTCAATGAGCAGTTCTTC. This gives the protein CASSSPTSGSLNEQFF. This sequence joins TRBV19 and TRBJ2-1, with 12 positions matching TRBD2. J was trimmed by 6 bases and V by 5 bases; bases with no gene match: 8. The germline V gene encodes CDR1 LNHDA and CDR2 SQIVND (reference sequence). This CDR3 comprises 16 residues. Drawing the rest from reference TRBV19 and TRBJ2-1, the complete variable domain is DGGITQSPKYLFRKEGQNVTLSCEQNLNHDAMYWYRQDPGQGLRLIYYSQIVNDFQKGDIAEGYSVSREKKESFPLTVTSAQKNPTAFYLCASSSPTSGSLNEQFFGPGTRLTVL.